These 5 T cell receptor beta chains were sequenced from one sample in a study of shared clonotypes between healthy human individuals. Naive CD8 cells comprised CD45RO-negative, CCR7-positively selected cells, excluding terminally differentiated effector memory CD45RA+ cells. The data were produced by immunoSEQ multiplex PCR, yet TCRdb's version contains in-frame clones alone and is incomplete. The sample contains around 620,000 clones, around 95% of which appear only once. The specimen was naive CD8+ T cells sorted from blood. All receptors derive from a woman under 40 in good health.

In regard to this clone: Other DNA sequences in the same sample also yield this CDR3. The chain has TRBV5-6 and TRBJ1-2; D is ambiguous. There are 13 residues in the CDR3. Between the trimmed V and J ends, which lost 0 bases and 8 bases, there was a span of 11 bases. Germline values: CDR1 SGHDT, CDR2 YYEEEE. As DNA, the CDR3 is TGTGCCAGCAGCTTGGGCCAAGGAGGGGGCTACACCTTC. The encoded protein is CASSLGQGGGYTF. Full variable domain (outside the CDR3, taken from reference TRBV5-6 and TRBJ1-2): DAGVTQSPTHLIKTRGQQVTLRCSPKSGHDTVSWYQQALGQGPQFIFQYYEEEERQRGNFPDRFSGHQFPNYSSELNVNALLLGDSALYLCASSLGQGGGYTFGSGTRLTVV.

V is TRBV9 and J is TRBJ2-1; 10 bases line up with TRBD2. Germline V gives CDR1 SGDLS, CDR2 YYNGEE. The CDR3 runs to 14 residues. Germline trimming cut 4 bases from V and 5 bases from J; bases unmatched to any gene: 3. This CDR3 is CASSQLAGNNEQFF. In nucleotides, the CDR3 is TGTGCCAGCAGCCAACTAGCGGGAAACAATGAGCAGTTCTTC.

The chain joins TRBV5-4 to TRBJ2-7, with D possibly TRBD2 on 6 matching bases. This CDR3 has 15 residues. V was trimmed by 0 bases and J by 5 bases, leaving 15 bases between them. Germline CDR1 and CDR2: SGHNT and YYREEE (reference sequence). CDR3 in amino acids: CASSLASGATHEQYF. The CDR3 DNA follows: TGTGCCAGCAGCTTGGCCTCGGGAGCAACTCACGAGCAGTACTTC.

The CDR3 coding sequence is TGTGCCAGTAGTACAGCGGGCTCCTACGAGCAGTACTTC. It translates to CASSTAGSYEQYF. This chain joins TRBV19 and TRBJ2-5; weak D call: TRBD2 (6 bases). The J call is doubtful: the DNA matches TRBJ2-7 better. CDR3 length: 13 amino acids. Germline CDR1 is LNHDA and CDR2 is SQIVND (reference sequence).

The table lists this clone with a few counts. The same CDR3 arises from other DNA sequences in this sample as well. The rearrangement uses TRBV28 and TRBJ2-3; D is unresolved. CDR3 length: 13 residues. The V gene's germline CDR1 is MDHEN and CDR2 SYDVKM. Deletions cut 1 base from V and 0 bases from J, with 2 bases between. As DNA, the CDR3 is TGTGCCAGCAGTTTATCTAGCACAGATACGCAGTATTTT. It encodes CASSLSSTDTQYF.